This TCR beta chain was sequenced in a study of shared clonotypes between healthy human individuals. Study-wide results and caveats: Clonotype sharing across a few donors was observed for 4.5% to 6.5% of naive CD4 clonotypes. The rarefaction results pointed to incomplete sorted-subset sequencing despite large depth. Relative to their counterparts shared across all four donors, non-shared clonotypes exhibited diminished generation probabilities.

Note on this clone: What it binds is not known.

Trimming shortened V by 7 bases and J by 4 bases, and 10 bases separated the two germline ends. The CDR3 has 12 residues. Germline-derived CDR1 and CDR2 are MNHNS and SASEGT. Measured with immunoSEQ multiplex PCR; TCRdb has only the in-frame clones, and not every one. The sample contains about 800,000 clones, 90% to 98% of which appear only once. Terminally differentiated effector memory CD45RA+ cells were left out of the naive CD8 fraction, which was CD45RO-negative and positively selected for CCR7. Study donors comprised healthy, HIV-negative adults devoid of recent acute infection or vaccination. This clonotype originated in a man aged 30 to 45 in good health. The sequencing sample was made of naive CD8+ T cells sorted from blood. The chain uses TRBV6-1 and TRBJ1-2; tentatively, D is TRBD1 (5 bases). This chain's CDR3 is CASMGDSYGYTF. CDR3 coding DNA: TGTGCCAGCATGGGAGACAGCTATGGCTACACCTTC.